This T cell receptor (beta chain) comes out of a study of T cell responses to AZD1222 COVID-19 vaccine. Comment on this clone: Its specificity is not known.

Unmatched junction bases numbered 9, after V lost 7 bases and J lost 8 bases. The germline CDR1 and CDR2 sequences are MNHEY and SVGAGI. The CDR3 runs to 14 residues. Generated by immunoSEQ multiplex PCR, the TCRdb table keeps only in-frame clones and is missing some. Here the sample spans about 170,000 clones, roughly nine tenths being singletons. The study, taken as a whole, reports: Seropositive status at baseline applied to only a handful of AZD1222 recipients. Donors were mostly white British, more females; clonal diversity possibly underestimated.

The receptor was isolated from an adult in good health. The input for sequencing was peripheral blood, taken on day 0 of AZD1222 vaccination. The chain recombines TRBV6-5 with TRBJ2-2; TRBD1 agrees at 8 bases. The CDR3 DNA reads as TGTGCCAGCAAATACAGGGGGGTTAAGGGGGAGCTGTTTTTT. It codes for CASKYRGVKGELFF.